A selection of T cell receptor beta chains follows, all from one sample in a study of T cell responses to AZD1222 COVID-19 vaccine. Measured with immunoSEQ multiplex PCR; TCRdb has only the in-frame clones, and not every one. Found here are roughly 97,000 clones, around 89% of them singletons; the top ten hold approximately 7%. The sample was peripheral blood, taken on day 0 of AZD1222 vaccination. The source is an adult in good health. The CDR3 runs from the conserved cysteine through the conserved F or W.

V | CDR3
TRBV7-9 | CASSILAGDGELFF
TRBV18 | CASSPPGGAAGYTF
TRBV6-5 | CASSYGGSQVGETQYF
TRBV4-3 | CASSQEVQGLGYTF
TRBV27 | CASSLRFRRGTGLISLHF
TRBV28 | CASSFWSGGAYEQYF
TRBV6-6 | CASSPNGNQPQHF
TRBV9 | CASSPSRGGRAVTPPNEQFF
TRBV5-4 | CATQLTSGKETQYF
TRBV4-1 | CASSQAGPNTGELFF
TRBV27 | CATGDVSNQPQHF
TRBV6-2/TRBV6-3 | CASSLGGSFSPLHF
TRBV2 | CASSQGGWEQYF
TRBV5-8 | CASSAGANDYNEQFF
TRBV9 | CASSVTHIGRGEQFF
TRBV4-2 | CASSQDVDRGAGYTF
TRBV30 | CAWSLGRSDPGELFF
TRBV27 | CASGTGDGYTF
TRBV18 | CASSPIAGDENIQYF
TRBV19 | CATRQGLDSPLHF
TRBV3-1/TRBV3-2 | CASSPGGNTIYF
TRBV7-2 | CASSLIRQVNTEAFF